One sample yielded the 30 T cell receptor beta chains listed below, sequenced in a study of T-cell memory formation after mild COVID-19. TCRdb analysed the 5' RACE reads with MiXCR anew, one entry per CDR3 protein. Counted here are 470,000 or so distinct CDR3 sequences, around 20% occurring once; the ten biggest clones make up around 9.2%. Sequencing was performed on PBMCs or a T cell subset sorted from them (not recorded which). These receptors all come from an adult woman who had mild COVID-19 (a few samples of this study predate the infection). Cell type and time point are not known.

V usage is TRBV12-3 or TRBV12-4 and J usage is TRBJ2-1; D tentatively fits TRBD1 or TRBD2 (5 bases each). The CDR3 extends over 17 amino acids. The ends were cut back, 6 bases at V and 0 bases at J, with 18 bases in the middle. The CDR3 sequence: CASRELHWGSSYNEQFF. CDR3 in DNA: TGTGCCAGCAGGGAACTCCATTGGGGGAGCTCCTACAATGAGCAGTTCTTC.

This clonotype was counted only a few times. V usage is TRBV29-1 and J usage is TRBJ2-7, with D possibly being TRBD1 (6 bases). This CDR3 contains 15 residues. V was shortened by 8 bases and J by 1 base, with 21 bases between the two germline ends. Germline-derived CDR1 and CDR2 are SQVTM and ANQGSEA. For the CDR3, the DNA is TGCAGCTTCCTGACCTCGGGCAGGGGATCCTACGAGCAGTACTTC. It translates to CSFLTSGRGSYEQYF.

The table lists this clonotype with many counts. The genes are TRBV18 and TRBJ2-1; 12 nucleotides agree with TRBD2. CDR3 length equals 20 residues. Germline CDR1 and CDR2: KGHSH and LQKENI. The J segment lost 3 bases and the V segment lost 4 bases, leaving 16 bases of the junction unmatched. CDR3 DNA sequence: TGTGCCAGCTCACTAGCGGTACTAGCGGGAGGCCCCCTGCACTACAATGAGCAGTTCTTC. It translates to CASSLAVLAGGPLHYNEQFF.

This chain joins TRBV21-1 and TRBJ2-7; TRBD1 is the table's D call and was not checked against the DNA. TRBV21-1 is tagged as a pseudogene. The CDR3 totals 15 residues. CDR3 sequence reads: CASGLPGTPSTEQYF. In DNA, the CDR3 is TGTGCCAGCGGCCTACCCGGGACCCCCTCTACGGAGCAGTACTTC.

In its sample, this clonotype was seen many times. V gene TRBV29-1 combines with J gene TRBJ2-5; no clear D. V lost 4 bases and J lost 0, with 12 bases in between. The CDR3 is 14 residues long. Germline V gene data show CDR1 as SQVTM and CDR2 as ANQGSEA. The CDR3 DNA sequence: TGCAGCGTTGCCCAATCACATCACCAAGAGACCCAGTACTTC. It translates to CSVAQSHHQETQYF. Together with reference TRBV29-1 and TRBJ2-5, the CDR3 gives the full variable domain: SAVISQKPSRDICQRGTSLTIQCQVDSQVTMMFWYRQQPGQSLTLIATANQGSEATYESGFVIDKFPISRPNLTFSTLTVSNMSPEDSSIYLCSVAQSHHQETQYFGPGTRLLVL.

This clonotype was detected a few times. The chain is built from TRBV4-1 and TRBJ2-3; the match to TRBD2 covers 12 bases. J lost 5 bases, V lost 6 bases, and 6 bases had no gene match. The V gene's germline CDR1 is MGHRA and CDR2 YSYEKL. CDR3 size: 15 residues. The CDR3 is CASRTRLAGEDTQYF. CDR3 nucleotides: TGCGCCAGCAGAACAAGACTAGCGGGGGAAGATACGCAGTATTTT.

The V gene is TRBV6-5, the J gene TRBJ2-1; 9 bases agree with TRBD1. The CDR3 has 16 amino acids. V trimming: 2 bases; J trimming: 6 bases; junction bases outside the gene matches: 8. Germline assignment: CDR1 MNHEY and CDR2 SVGAGI. DNA for the CDR3: TGTGCCAGCAGTTACCGCCGGGACAGGGCCCCCAATGAGCAGTTCTTC. Amino acids: CASSYRRDRAPNEQFF.

This rearrangement joins TRBV7-2 to TRBJ1-5; 10 bases are shared with TRBD1. The CDR3 is 16 amino acids. Germline values: CDR1 SGHTA, CDR2 FQGNSA. V dropped 2 bases and J dropped 7; count of bases not matched to a gene: 8. CDR3 residues: CASSLSWDRGYQPQHF. In DNA, the CDR3 is TGTGCCAGCAGCTTAAGTTGGGACAGGGGTTACCAGCCCCAGCATTTT. Using reference TRBV7-2 and TRBJ1-5 for the parts outside the CDR3, the full variable domain is GAGVSQSPSNKVTEKGKDVELRCDPISGHTALYWYRQSLGQGLEFLIYFQGNSAPDKSGLPSDRFSAERTGGSVSTLTIQRTQQEDSAVYLCASSLSWDRGYQPQHFGDGTRLSIL.

The chain is built from TRBV5-1 and TRBJ1-2, with 7 bases identical to TRBD1. Trimming took 0 bases from V and 6 from J; bases not matched to a gene: 5. This CDR3 has 14 amino acids. The germline gives CDR1 SGHRS, CDR2 YFSETQ. The chain's CDR3 is CASSLVSRGNGYTF. DNA for the CDR3: TGCGCCAGCAGCTTGGTCTCCAGGGGGAATGGCTACACCTTC.

CDR3 sequence: CASSPQSNYGYTF. CDR3 DNA: TGTGCCAGCAGTCCACAGTCTAACTATGGCTACACCTTC. This sequence joins TRBV27 and TRBJ1-2; no firm D call. From germline, CDR1 is MNHEY and CDR2 SMNVEV (reference sequence). The CDR3 contains 13 residues. Deletions cut 5 bases from V and 0 bases from J, with 7 bases between.

This clonotype was picked up a small number of times. The V gene is TRBV7-3, the J gene TRBJ2-3; D possibly uses TRBD1 or TRBD2 (5 bases each). The CDR3 totals 15 residues. Trimming took off 1 base at V and 3 bases at J, with 11 bases between the two ends. Germline V gene sequence: CDR1 SGHTA, CDR2 FQGTGA. DNA for the CDR3: TGTGCCAGCAGCTTAATGGGAGCAGGGACAGATACGCAGTATTTT. This translates into CASSLMGAGTDTQYF.

The chain is built from TRBV7-9 and TRBJ2-5; D is ambiguous. Germline lookup yields CDR1 SEHNR and CDR2 FQNEAQ (reference sequence). The CDR3 length is 15 residues. V lost 5 bases, J lost 1 base, and 14 bases lay in between. CDR3 sequence reads: CASSPWSPRQETQYF. CDR3 DNA sequence: TGTGCCAGCAGCCCCTGGTCCCCCCGCCAAGAGACCCAGTACTTC.

This clonotype was recorded a few times. The chain carries TRBV25-1 and TRBJ2-7; 8 bases fit TRBD1. Trimming took 3 bases from V and 4 from J; bases not matched to a gene: 11. CDR3 length: 16 residues. Germline CDR1 and CDR2: MGHDK and SYGVNS. CDR3 loop: CASSEDDQGAGYEQYF. In DNA, the CDR3 is TGTGCCAGCAGTGAGGACGATCAGGGGGCGGGTTACGAGCAGTACTTC.

The sample holds a few counts of this clonotype. The genes are TRBV6-5 and TRBJ1-2, with 8 bases lining up with TRBD1. The CDR3 consists of 15 residues. CDR1 and CDR2 (germline): MNHEY, SVGAGI. The V and J ends lost 5 bases and 8 bases, in that order; junction bases with no gene match: 13. CDR3 protein: CASSTDRGGSSGYTF. DNA for the CDR3: TGTGCCAGCAGTACAGACAGGGGCGGTTCGTCCGGCTACACCTTC.

This clonotype has at least ten counts. The chain combines TRBV18 with TRBJ2-1, with D possibly being TRBD1 or TRBD2 (6 bases each). CDR1 KGHSH and CDR2 LQKENI come from the germline V gene. The V end lost 0 bases, the J end lost 2 bases, and 11 bases lay between the germline ends. The CDR3 totals 16 residues. CDR3 sequence: CASSPPTGGAYNEQFF. The CDR3 DNA sequence: TGTGCCAGCTCACCACCGACAGGAGGGGCCTACAATGAGCAGTTCTTC.

This clonotype was observed at least ten times. The chain employs TRBV30 and TRBJ2-1; D gene uncertain. The CDR3 has 16 residues. V dropped 0 bases and J dropped 0 bases, with 12 bases sitting between them. Germline V gene sequence: CDR1 GTSNPN, CDR2 SVGIG (reference sequence). In DNA form, the CDR3 reads TGTGCCTGGAGTGTAAACCTTGTTAGCTCCTACAATGAGCAGTTCTTC. This gives the protein CAWSVNLVSSYNEQFF.

This clonotype showed up just once. The gene calls are TRBV4-1 and TRBJ1-1; possibly TRBD1 for D (5 bases). CDR1 and CDR2 (germline): MGHRA, YSYEKL. The V gene lost 4 bases and the J gene lost 8 bases, with 14 bases spanning the gap. The CDR3 runs to 13 residues. The CDR3 bases are TGCGCCAGCAGCCTCCTCAGGGATGGGGAAGCTTTCTTT. It translates to CASSLLRDGEAFF.

A single count supports this clonotype. V and J are TRBV20-1 and TRBJ1-2; TRBD1 matches at 7 bases. Per germline, CDR1 DFQATT and CDR2 SNEGSKA (reference sequence). The CDR3 is made up of 16 amino acids. V shed 4 bases, J shed 4 bases, and the junction held 15 bases outside the gene matches. The CDR3 sequence: CSATGDRRSPTYGYTF. The CDR3 bases are TGCAGTGCTACCGGGGACAGACGGTCCCCCACCTATGGCTACACCTTC.

This chain joins TRBV6-5 and TRBJ2-3; the D is unclear. This CDR3 region has 16 residues. Germline loops: CDR1 MNHEY, CDR2 SVGAGI. V lost 3 bases, J lost 0 bases, and 13 bases lay in between. The CDR3 protein is CASSYSDIRSTDTQYF. The DNA of the CDR3 is TGTGCCAGCAGTTATTCTGACATTCGTAGCACAGATACGCAGTATTTT.

V gene TRBV3-1 combines with J gene TRBJ2-1; tentatively, D is TRBD2 (7 bases). The CDR3 runs 15 residues. In germline, CDR1 is LGHDT, CDR2 YNNKEL (reference sequence). V dropped 3 bases and J dropped 2 bases, with 11 bases sitting between them. The CDR3 region has the DNA TGTGCCAGCAGCCAGCGGGGGCCCCCCTACAATGAGCAGTTCTTC. Translation: CASSQRGPPYNEQFF.

For the CDR3, the DNA is TGTGCCAGCAGTTACTCGATAGGACAGCCCCAGCATTTT. Its protein is CASSYSIGQPQHF. This chain links TRBV6-2 or TRBV6-3 with TRBJ1-5, with D unresolved. The V gene lost 0 bases and the J gene lost 7 bases, with 7 bases spanning the gap. Germline-derived CDR1 and CDR2 are MNHEY and SVGEGT. This CDR3 has 13 amino acids.

The chain combines TRBV29-1 with TRBJ2-7; D unresolved. CDR1 is SQVTM and CDR2 is ANQGSEA in the germline V gene. The length of the CDR3 is 13 residues. V was pared by 0 bases and J by 3 bases, with 9 bases between. The CDR3 loop reads CSVEDREGYEQYF. In DNA form, the CDR3 reads TGCAGCGTTGAAGATCGCGAAGGCTACGAGCAGTACTTC.

V is TRBV4-1 and J is TRBJ2-3, with D perhaps being TRBD1 or TRBD2 (5 bases each). The length of the CDR3 is 16 residues. The V end was cut by 4 bases, the J end by 5 bases, with 19 bases between. Germline CDR1 MGHRA, CDR2 YSYEKL. This CDR3 reads CASSPSGAPALDTQYF. CDR3 nucleotides: TGCGCCAGCAGCCCATCCGGGGCACCCGCGCTAGATACGCAGTATTTT.

J is TRBJ2-7 and V is TRBV10-3; possibly TRBD1 for D (5 bases). CDR3 length: 11 amino acids. V lost 6 bases to trimming and J lost 3 bases, with 6 bases between them. CDR1 is ENHRY and CDR2 is SYGVKD in the germline V gene. This chain's CDR3 is CAISDSYEQYF. CDR3 in DNA: TGTGCCATCAGCGACAGCTACGAGCAGTACTTC.

This chain uses TRBV7-9 with TRBJ2-7, with 7 positions matching TRBD2. The V and J ends lost 1 base and 6 bases, in that order; junction bases with no gene match: 6. The CDR3 has 14 amino acids. Germline V gives CDR1 SEHNR, CDR2 FQNEAQ (reference sequence). Written as DNA, the CDR3 is TGTGCCAGCAGCTTAGTACTAGCGCCCAGCGAGCAGTACTTC. Its translation: CASSLVLAPSEQYF.

The rearrangement links TRBV6-5 to TRBJ1-1; D uncertain. Between the trimmed V and J ends, which lost 6 bases and 8 bases, there was a span of 22 bases. Germline V CDR1 and CDR2: MNHEY, SVGAGI. This CDR3 spans 15 amino acids. The CDR3 sequence is CASSPRTGSSAEAFF. CDR3 bases: TGTGCCAGCAGCCCGCGGACGGGGTCTAGCGCGGAAGCTTTCTTT.

This clonotype was seen more than once but under ten times. The conserved final phenylalanine or tryptophan is absent from the CDR3, which likely points to a read error. The limits of the CDR3 on the DNA are not certain, so only TCRdb's listed CDR3 is given. The chain recombines TRBV7-9 with TRBJ2-1; the table's D gene call, TRBD1, was not cross checked with the DNA. Germline CDR1 is SEHNR and CDR2 is FQNEAQ (reference sequence). The CDR3 comprises 11 residues, both ends counted. CDR3 amino acids: CASRSPGRLWY.

CDR3 sequence (DNA): TGTGCCAGCACCACCCTTGGCGGGAGCCCTAGTGGAGATACGCAGTATTTT. Translated: CASTTLGGSPSGDTQYF. The gene calls are TRBV5-6 and TRBJ2-3; 7 bases agree with TRBD2. V lost 6 bases and J lost 5; bases outside the gene matches: 18. This CDR3 comprises 17 residues. Germline V gives CDR1 SGHDT, CDR2 YYEEEE.

This clonotype has a handful of counts. This chain links TRBV4-3 with TRBJ2-1; 10 nucleotides line up with TRBD2. Germline CDR1 LGHNA, CDR2 YSLEER. Losses at the gene ends were 0 bases for V and 1 base for J; bases not matched to a gene: 9. The length of the CDR3 is 19 residues. Here the CDR3 reads CASSQEGPLLAGSYNEQFF. In DNA form, the CDR3 reads TGCGCCAGCAGCCAAGAGGGGCCCCTACTAGCGGGATCCTACAATGAGCAGTTCTTC.

This clonotype was counted a few times. This rearrangement joins TRBV7-8 to TRBJ2-7; D not certain. CDR1 SGHVS and CDR2 FQNEAQ come from the germline V gene. Deletions cut 1 base from V and 5 bases from J, with 9 bases between. The CDR3 loop spans 13 amino acids. In DNA form, the CDR3 reads TGTGCCAGCAGCTTAGTTGACACACACGAGCAGTACTTC. Translation: CASSLVDTHEQYF.